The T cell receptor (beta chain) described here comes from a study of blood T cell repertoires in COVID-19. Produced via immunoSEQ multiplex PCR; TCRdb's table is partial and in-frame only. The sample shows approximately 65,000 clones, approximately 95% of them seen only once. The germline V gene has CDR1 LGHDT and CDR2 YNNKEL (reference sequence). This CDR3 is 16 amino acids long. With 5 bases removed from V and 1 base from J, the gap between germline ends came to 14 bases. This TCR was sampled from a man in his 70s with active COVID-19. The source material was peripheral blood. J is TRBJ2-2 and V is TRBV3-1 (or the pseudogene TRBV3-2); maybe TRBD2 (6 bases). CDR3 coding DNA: TGTGCCAGCAGCTTTACGGGGGACGTGAACACCGGGGAGCTGTTTTTT. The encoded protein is CASSFTGDVNTGELFF.